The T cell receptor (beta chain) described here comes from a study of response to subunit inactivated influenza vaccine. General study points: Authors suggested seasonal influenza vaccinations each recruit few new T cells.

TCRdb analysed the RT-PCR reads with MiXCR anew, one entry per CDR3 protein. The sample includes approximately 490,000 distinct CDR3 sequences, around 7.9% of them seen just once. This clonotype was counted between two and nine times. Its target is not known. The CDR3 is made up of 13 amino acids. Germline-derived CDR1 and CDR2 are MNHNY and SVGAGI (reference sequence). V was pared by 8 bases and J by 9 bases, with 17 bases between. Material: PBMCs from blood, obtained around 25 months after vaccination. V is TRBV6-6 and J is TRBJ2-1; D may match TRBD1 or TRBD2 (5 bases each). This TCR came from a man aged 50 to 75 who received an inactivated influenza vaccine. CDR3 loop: CASHGQVGGEQFF. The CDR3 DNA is TGTGCCAGCCATGGGCAGGTTGGGGGTGAGCAGTTCTTC.